Listed here is a single T cell receptor (beta chain). The data originate from a study of blood T cell repertoires in COVID-19. Turning to the study itself: Sites across the United States, Italy and Spain contributed samples from acute and convalescent COVID-19. Nucleic acid was either cDNA or gDNA, and it came from T cells, B-cell-depleted T cells, or PBMCs.

The Seattle patients joined while their infection was active and were tracked longitudinally afterward. Clones were sequenced by immunoSEQ multiplex PCR, and TCRdb holds only the in-frame ones, with some missing. The sample has 65,000 to 95,000 clones; 60% to 80% are singletons. The sequencing sample was made of peripheral blood. This receptor was obtained from a man in his fifties or sixties with COVID-19, enrolled during active disease.

CDR3 sequence: CSVSRAYEQFF. CDR3 DNA: TGCAGCGTTTCAAGAGCCTATGAGCAGTTCTTC. The rearrangement joins TRBV29-1 to TRBJ2-1; no definite D call. CDR3 length: 11 amino acids. Germline loops: CDR1 SQVTM, CDR2 ANQGSEA. V was cut by 5 bases and J by 8 bases, with 10 bases left in between.